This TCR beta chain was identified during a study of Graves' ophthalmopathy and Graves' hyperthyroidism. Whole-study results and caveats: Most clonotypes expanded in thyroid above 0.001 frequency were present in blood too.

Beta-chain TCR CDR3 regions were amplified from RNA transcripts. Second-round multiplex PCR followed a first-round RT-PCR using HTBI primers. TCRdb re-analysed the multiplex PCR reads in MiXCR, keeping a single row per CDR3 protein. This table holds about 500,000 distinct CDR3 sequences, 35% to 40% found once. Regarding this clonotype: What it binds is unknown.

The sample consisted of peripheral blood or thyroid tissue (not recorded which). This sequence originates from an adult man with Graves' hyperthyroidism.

This CDR3 reads CASSLSGFLGNEQFF. As DNA, the CDR3 is TGTGCCAGCAGCTTGTCGGGGTTCCTAGGCAATGAGCAGTTCTTC. This rearrangement joins TRBV5-6 to TRBJ2-7; a possible D gene is TRBD2 (5 bases). The last part of the DNA fits TRBJ2-1 better; the J call may be wrong. Germline CDR1 is SGHDT and CDR2 is YYEEEE. The CDR3 is made up of 15 amino acids.